These 27 T cell receptor beta chains share one sample of origin, sequenced in a study of T cell responses to AZD1222 COVID-19 vaccine (dated by TCRdb to about 2021). Receptor amplification or capture employed the immunoSEQ multiplex PCR assay. Here the immuneACCESS table is served through TCRdb, limited to in-frame sequences with V and J called. Missing clones are a known gap in these copies; in checked studies unresolved V genes cover under half, and the rest lacks a known reason. Counted in this sample were more than 85,000 clones; approximately 84% of them appeared once. 14% of the sample lies in the top ten. The time point label for this specimen denotes: about 28 days (+/-7) after the second vaccine dose. The sequencing used peripheral blood, collected 28 days after the second AZD1222 dose. These receptors were obtained from an adult who received the AZD1222 COVID-19 vaccine.

The rearrangement joins TRBV10-1 to TRBJ2-5, with TRBD2 identical over 8 bases. With V trimmed by 1 base and J by 5 bases, 9 bases remained unmatched. CDR1 and CDR2 (germline): WNHNN, SYGVQD (reference sequence). The CDR3 loop spans 16 amino acids. The DNA of the CDR3 is TGCGCCAGCAGTGAGTTGAGGGCGGGAGGAAGGGAGACCCAGTACTTC. Its protein product is CASSELRAGGRETQYF.

The gene calls are TRBV7-2 and TRBJ2-7, with 8 bases identical to TRBD2. The germline gives CDR1 SGHTA, CDR2 FQGNSA. The CDR3 contains 15 residues. The junction had 5 bases not matched to a gene; V was cut back by 1 base and J by 3 bases. For the CDR3, the DNA is TGTGCCAGCAGCTTAGGAGCGGGGGACGGCTACGAGCAGTACTTC. Amino acid sequence: CASSLGAGDGYEQYF.

The chain has TRBV18 and TRBJ1-1; TRBD1 matches 7 bases. From germline, CDR1 is KGHSH and CDR2 LQKENI. The CDR3 spans 16 residues. With 4 bases clipped from V and 1 base from J, the junction kept 9 bases outside the gene matches. CDR3 sequence: CASSLRTDRPNTEAFF. Here the CDR3 DNA reads TGTGCCAGCTCACTCCGGACGGACAGGCCGAACACTGAAGCTTTCTTT.

The chain is built from TRBV5-1 and TRBJ2-5; D remains ambiguous. This CDR3 has 15 amino acids. Trimming cost V 0 bases and J 0 bases, with 9 bases left between them. Germline values: CDR1 SGHRS, CDR2 YFSETQ. CDR3 nucleotide sequence: TGCGCCAGCAGCTTGGAACAGAGCTACCAAGAGACCCAGTACTTC. This sequence encodes CASSLEQSYQETQYF.

The rearrangement links TRBV18 to TRBJ1-3; unclear D gene. Looked up from germline, CDR1 is KGHSH and CDR2 is LQKENI. V shed 6 bases and J shed 2 bases, with 11 bases lying between them. This CDR3 contains 14 residues. The DNA for the CDR3 is TGTGCCAGCTCCCTAAAACAGACTGGAAACACCATATATTTT. Amino acid sequence: CASSLKQTGNTIYF.

This chain connects TRBV27 to TRBJ2-3; 8 nucleotides agree with TRBD2. After removal of 3 bases from V and 5 bases from J, the junction contained 10 bases not matched to a gene. This CDR3 has 16 amino acids. From germline, CDR1 is MNHEY and CDR2 SMNVEV (reference sequence). In nucleotides, the CDR3 is TGTGCCAGCAGTTTGCGTCTTCAGCGGGAGATAGATACGCAGTATTTT. Translation: CASSLRLQREIDTQYF.

The chain joins TRBV4-1 to TRBJ2-7, with 9 bases lining up with TRBD2. Germline CDR1 MGHRA, CDR2 YSYEKL. Trimming removed 1 base from V and 2 bases from J; junction bases left unmatched: 6. The length of the CDR3 is 16 residues. The CDR3 region has the DNA TGCGCCAGCAGCCAAGGGGCTAGCGGGATAGCCTACGAGCAGTACTTC. This gives the protein CASSQGASGIAYEQYF.

The chain couples TRBV15 to TRBJ2-1; 14 bases are a match to TRBD2. Germline CDR1 and CDR2: LNHNV and YYDKDF (reference sequence). With V trimmed by 11 bases and J by 8 bases, 23 bases remained unmatched. The CDR3 is 19 amino acids. In DNA, the CDR3 is TGTGCCCCGGAACTCCGGGGACTAGCGGGAGTTACGTTCGCCGATGAGCAGTTCTTC. This codes for CAPELRGLAGVTFADEQFF. The full variable domain, rest sourced from reference TRBV15 and TRBJ2-1, is DAMVIQNPRYQVTQFGKPVTLSCSQTLNHNVMYWYQQKSSQAPKLLFHYYDKDFNNEADTPDNFQSRRPNTSFCFLDIRSPGLGDTAMYLCAPELRGLAGVTFADEQFFGPGTRLTVL.

This clone showed up just a few times. This rearrangement joins TRBV3-1 (or the pseudogene TRBV3-2) to TRBJ2-1; tentatively, D is TRBD2 (5 bases). Germline assignment: CDR1 LGHDT and CDR2 YNNKEL (reference sequence). V dropped 6 bases and J dropped 0 bases, with 12 bases sitting between them. This CDR3 is built from 15 residues. The CDR3 region is CASRYTRGSYNEQFF. The CDR3 coding sequence is TGTGCCAGCAGATATACTAGAGGCTCCTACAATGAGCAGTTCTTC.

V and J are TRBV6-5 and TRBJ1-2; tentative D call: TRBD1 (5 bases). Per germline, CDR1 MNHEY and CDR2 SVGAGI. The V end lost 6 bases, the J end lost 8 bases, and 22 bases lay between the germline ends. CDR3 length equals 15 residues. The CDR3 region is CASRIRSSGGNGYTF. The CDR3 region has the DNA TGTGCCAGCAGAATACGATCTTCTGGGGGGAACGGCTACACCTTC.

This clone was picked up one time. This chain joins TRBV19 and TRBJ1-1; D may be TRBD1 (5 bases). The germline V and J ends were trimmed by 6 bases and 5 bases, with 16 bases remaining between them. The CDR3 has 14 amino acids. The germline V gene encodes CDR1 LNHDA and CDR2 SQIVND (reference sequence). The CDR3 spells CASRSTGRRTEAFF. CDR3 bases: TGTGCCAGTAGGTCAACGGGGCGCAGGACTGAAGCTTTCTTT.

V and J are TRBV14 and TRBJ2-1; 7 nucleotides line up with TRBD2. This CDR3 spans 17 amino acids. Trimming took 1 base from V and 6 from J; bases not matched to a gene: 12. Per the germline V gene, CDR1 is SGHDN and CDR2 is FVKESK. The CDR3 loop reads CASSQAYRSGLPNEQFF. CDR3 in DNA: TGTGCCAGCAGCCAAGCGTATCGTAGCGGGCTACCCAATGAGCAGTTCTTC.

The rearrangement joins TRBV19 to TRBJ2-3; 9 positions match TRBD2. The CDR3 covers 14 residues. The germline gives CDR1 LNHDA, CDR2 SQIVND (reference sequence). J was trimmed by 4 bases and V by 3 bases; bases with no gene match: 2. CDR3 nucleotides: TGTGCCAGTAGTATGGGACTAGCATCAGATACGCAGTATTTT. Protein sequence: CASSMGLASDTQYF.

The count of this clone is one. As DNA, the CDR3 is TGCGCCAGCAGCCAAGGTGGGGTTTTCAACACGCAGTATTTT. The encoded protein is CASSQGGVFNTQYF. The chain combines TRBV4-1 with TRBJ2-3; D gene ambiguous. Germline V CDR1 and CDR2: MGHRA, YSYEKL. CDR3 size: 14 residues. V was trimmed by 1 base and J by 9 bases, leaving 14 bases between them.

This clone was detected a few times. The genes are TRBV11-2 and TRBJ1-1; D remains unclear. The V gene's germline CDR1 is SGHAT and CDR2 FQNNGV. Trimming shortened V by 5 bases and J by 8 bases, and 12 bases separated the two germline ends. This CDR3 has 12 amino acids. CDR3 protein: CASSRILGEAFF. For the CDR3, the DNA is TGTGCCAGCAGCCGGATTCTTGGGGAAGCTTTCTTT.

The V and J genes are TRBV2 and TRBJ1-3; D unclear. This CDR3 comprises 12 residues. Trimming removed 5 bases from V and 8 bases from J, with 10 bases in between. CDR1 is SNHLY, CDR2 FYNNEI, per germline. CDR3 nucleotide sequence: TGTGCCAGCAGTTTGACCCGGGACACCATATATTTT. This encodes CASSLTRDTIYF.

The chain uses TRBV12-3 or TRBV12-4 and TRBJ2-7; perhaps TRBD2 as D (5 bases). The CDR3 length is 13 residues. The V end lost 3 bases, the J end lost 5 bases, and 11 bases lay between the germline ends. CDR3 nucleotide sequence: TGTGCCAGCAGTTTGGAGGTAGCCGACGAGCAGTACTTC. It encodes CASSLEVADEQYF.

The rearrangement links TRBV3-1 (or the pseudogene TRBV3-2) to TRBJ1-2; no clear D. CDR3 length equals 15 residues. Germline loops: CDR1 LGHDT, CDR2 YNNKEL (reference sequence). The ends were cut back, 3 bases at V and 2 bases at J, with 13 bases in the middle. CDR3 protein: CASSHWGSKNYGYTF. DNA of the CDR3: TGTGCCAGCAGCCACTGGGGTTCGAAGAACTATGGCTACACCTTC.

The V and J genes are TRBV7-3 and TRBJ1-1; D perhaps matches TRBD1 (5 bases). Trimming removed 6 bases at V and 0 bases at J, with 8 bases between. The CDR3 has 13 residues. CDR1 and CDR2 (germline): SGHTA, FQGTGA. CDR3: CASRGTVNTEAFF. CDR3 nucleotide sequence: TGTGCCAGCAGGGGGACGGTGAACACTGAAGCTTTCTTT.

The V gene is TRBV2, the J gene TRBJ1-6, with D possibly being TRBD1 (5 bases). The germline V and J ends were trimmed by 8 bases and 9 bases, with 23 bases remaining between them. Germline assignment: CDR1 SNHLY and CDR2 FYNNEI. The CDR3 totals 16 residues. This CDR3 reads CASLPGGAQGGSPLHF. In nucleotides, the CDR3 is TGTGCCAGCTTGCCGGGAGGGGCCCAAGGAGGTTCACCCCTCCACTTT.

V usage is TRBV6-1 and J usage is TRBJ1-6, with D maybe TRBD1 (5 bases). The CDR3 length is 15 residues. In germline, CDR1 is MNHNS, CDR2 SASEGT. V shed 2 bases and J shed 5 bases, with 10 bases lying between them. CDR3 amino acids: CASSENQGDNSPLHF. As DNA, the CDR3 is TGTGCCAGCAGTGAAAACCAGGGTGATAATTCACCCCTCCACTTT.

This sequence joins TRBV3-1 (or the pseudogene TRBV3-2) and TRBJ2-3; TRBD2 is a possible D gene (5 bases). Germline V lookup: CDR1 LGHDT, CDR2 YNNKEL (reference sequence). Trimming left V 0 bases short and J 4 bases short, with 11 bases between. The CDR3 covers 15 residues. The CDR3 DNA sequence: TGTGCCAGCAGCCAAGAGGACGACTACGCAGATACGCAGTATTTT. Protein: CASSQEDDYADTQYF.

This chain connects TRBV19 to TRBJ2-5; 14 bases fit TRBD2. J lost 3 bases, V lost 2 bases, and 8 bases had no gene match. CDR1 is LNHDA and CDR2 is SQIVND in the germline V gene (reference sequence). The CDR3 has 18 amino acids. Here the CDR3 reads CASSISPLGLAGEETQYF. CDR3 sequence (DNA): TGTGCCAGTAGTATATCACCTCTGGGACTAGCGGGAGAAGAGACCCAGTACTTC.

The gene calls are TRBV11-2 and TRBJ2-7, with D maybe TRBD1 (5 bases). Germline V gene lookup returns CDR1 SGHAT and CDR2 FQNNGV. There are 14 residues in the CDR3. V was cut by 3 bases and J by 3 bases, with 12 bases left in between. CDR3: CASSLNRLNYEQYF. The DNA of the CDR3 is TGTGCCAGCAGCTTGAACAGGCTCAACTACGAGCAGTACTTC.

The CDR3 sequence: CASSMGAQETQYF. DNA for the CDR3: TGTGCCAGCAGTATGGGGGCCCAAGAGACCCAGTACTTC. V is TRBV5-4 and J is TRBJ2-5; maybe TRBD1 (6 bases). Per germline, CDR1 SGHNT and CDR2 YYREEE (reference sequence). The CDR3 has 13 residues. V gave up 5 bases and J gave up 1 base, with 9 bases separating them.

The chain employs TRBV28 and TRBJ2-2; 9 positions match TRBD2. The germline CDR1 and CDR2 sequences are MDHEN and SYDVKM. The V segment lost 8 bases and the J segment 5 bases; nucleotides outside the gene matches: 12. The CDR3 is made up of 16 amino acids. For the CDR3, the DNA is TGTGCCAGCGGGGGCGATAGCGGGAGATCGACCGGGGAGCTGTTTTTT. Protein product: CASGGDSGRSTGELFF.

The V and J genes are TRBV7-6 and TRBJ1-1, with D perhaps matching TRBD1 (5 bases). The CDR3 length is 13 residues. Germline V gene lookup returns CDR1 SGHVS and CDR2 FNYEAQ. Trimming removed 3 bases from V and 6 bases from J, with 11 bases in between. DNA of the CDR3: TGTGCCAGCAGCTTTTCGGGGGAGGCTGAAGCTTTCTTT. Residues: CASSFSGEAEAFF.